Described below is a single T cell receptor (beta chain) sequence and its context. Its matching antigen is unknown. A multiplex PCR was run with 60 Vbeta primers and 13 Jbeta primers. Assay: immunoSEQ multiplex PCR; the TCRdb copy retains only in-frame clones and omits some. The sample gives about 160,000 clones, roughly two thirds of which show up once; less than 3.5% is in the top ten. The sample belongs to a study of cytomegalovirus exposure and HLA in healthy donors. The study, taken as a whole, reports: Researchers had no immune exposure information except CMV serostatus available. A list of around 150 TCR beta chains associated with cytomegalovirus was given. Later analysis identified a missense DCLRE1C variant that was linked to TCR beta V- and J-gene trimming.

The junction had 7 bases not matched to a gene; V was cut back by 4 bases and J by 7 bases. CDR1 and CDR2 from the germline V gene are KGHSH and LQKENI. The CDR3 is 14 residues long. The sequence came from a woman aged 40 to 49 in good health and CMV-seropositive. Specimen: PBMCs. The V and J genes are TRBV18 and TRBJ1-5, with 7 positions matching TRBD1. CDR3 DNA: TGTGCCAGCTCACTGGGACAGCCGTTACAGCCCCAGCATTTT. Residues: CASSLGQPLQPQHF.